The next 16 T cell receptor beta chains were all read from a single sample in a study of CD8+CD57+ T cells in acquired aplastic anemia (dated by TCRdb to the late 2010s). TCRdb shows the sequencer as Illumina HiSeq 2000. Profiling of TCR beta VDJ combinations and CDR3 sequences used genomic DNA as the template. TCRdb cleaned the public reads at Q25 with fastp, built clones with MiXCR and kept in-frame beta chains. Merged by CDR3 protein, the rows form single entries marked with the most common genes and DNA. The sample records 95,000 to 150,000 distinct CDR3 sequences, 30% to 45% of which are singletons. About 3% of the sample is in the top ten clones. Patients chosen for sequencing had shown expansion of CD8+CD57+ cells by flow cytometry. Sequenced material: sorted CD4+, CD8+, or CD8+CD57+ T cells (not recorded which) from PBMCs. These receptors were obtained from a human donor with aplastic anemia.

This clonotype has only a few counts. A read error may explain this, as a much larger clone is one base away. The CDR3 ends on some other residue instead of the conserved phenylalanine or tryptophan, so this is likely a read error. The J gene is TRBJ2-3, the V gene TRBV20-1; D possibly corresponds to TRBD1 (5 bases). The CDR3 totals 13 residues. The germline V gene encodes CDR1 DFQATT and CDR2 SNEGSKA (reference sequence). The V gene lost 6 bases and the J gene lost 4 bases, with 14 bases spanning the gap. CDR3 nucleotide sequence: TGCAGTGCCCACCCAGGGATGTCAGATACGCAGTATCTT. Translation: CSAHPGMSDTQYL.

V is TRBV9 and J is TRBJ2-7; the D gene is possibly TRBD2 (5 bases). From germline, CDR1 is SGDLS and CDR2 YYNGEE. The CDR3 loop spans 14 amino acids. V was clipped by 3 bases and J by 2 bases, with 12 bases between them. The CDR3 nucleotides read TGTGCCAGCAGCGCTACCGGGAAGCCCTACGAGCAGTACTTC. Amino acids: CASSATGKPYEQYF.

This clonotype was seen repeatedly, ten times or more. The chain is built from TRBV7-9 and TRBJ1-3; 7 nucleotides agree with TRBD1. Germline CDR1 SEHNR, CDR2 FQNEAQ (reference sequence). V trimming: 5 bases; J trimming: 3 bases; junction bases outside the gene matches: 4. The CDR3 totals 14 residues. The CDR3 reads CASSPRGNGNTIYF. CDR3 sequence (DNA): TGTGCCAGCAGCCCCAGGGGGAATGGAAACACCATATATTTT.

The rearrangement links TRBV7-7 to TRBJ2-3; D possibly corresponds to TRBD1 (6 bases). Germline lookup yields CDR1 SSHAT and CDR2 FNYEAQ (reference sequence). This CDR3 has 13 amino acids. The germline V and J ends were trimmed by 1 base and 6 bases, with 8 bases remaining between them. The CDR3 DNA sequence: TGTGCCAGCAGCTTAGGGCAGGGGGATACGCAGTATTTT. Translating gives CASSLGQGDTQYF. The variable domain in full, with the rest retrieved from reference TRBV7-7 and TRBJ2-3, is GAGVSQSPRYKVTKRGQDVTLRCDPISSHATLYWYQQALGQGPEFLTYFNYEAQPDKSGLPSDRFSAERPEGSISTLTIQRTEQRDSAMYRCASSLGQGDTQYFGPGTRLTVL.

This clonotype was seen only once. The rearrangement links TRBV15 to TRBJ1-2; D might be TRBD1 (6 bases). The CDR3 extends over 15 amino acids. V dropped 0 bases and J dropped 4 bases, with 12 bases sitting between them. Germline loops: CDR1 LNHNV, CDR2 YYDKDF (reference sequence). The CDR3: CATSRDRTASYGYTF. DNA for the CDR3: TGTGCCACCAGCAGAGATCGGACAGCCAGCTATGGCTACACCTTC.

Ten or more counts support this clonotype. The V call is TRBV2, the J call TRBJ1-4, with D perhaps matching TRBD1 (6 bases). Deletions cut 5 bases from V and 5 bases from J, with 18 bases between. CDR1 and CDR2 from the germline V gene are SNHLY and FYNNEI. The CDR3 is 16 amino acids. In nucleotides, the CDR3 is TGTGCCAGCAGTAAATTAACCGGGACACCGAATGAAAAACTGTTTTTT. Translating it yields CASSKLTGTPNEKLFF.

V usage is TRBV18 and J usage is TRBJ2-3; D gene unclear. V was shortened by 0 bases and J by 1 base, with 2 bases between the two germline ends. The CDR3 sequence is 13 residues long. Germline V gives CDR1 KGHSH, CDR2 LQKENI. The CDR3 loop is CASSPPGTDTQYF. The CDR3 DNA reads TGTGCCAGCTCACCACCGGGCACAGATACGCAGTATTTT.

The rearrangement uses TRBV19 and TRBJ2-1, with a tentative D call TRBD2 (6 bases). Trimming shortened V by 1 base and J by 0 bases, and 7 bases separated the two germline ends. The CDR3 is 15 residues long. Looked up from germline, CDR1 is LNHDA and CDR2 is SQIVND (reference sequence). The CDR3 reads CASSIAGSSYNEQFF. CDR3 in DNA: TGTGCCAGTAGTATAGCCGGGAGCTCCTACAATGAGCAGTTCTTC.

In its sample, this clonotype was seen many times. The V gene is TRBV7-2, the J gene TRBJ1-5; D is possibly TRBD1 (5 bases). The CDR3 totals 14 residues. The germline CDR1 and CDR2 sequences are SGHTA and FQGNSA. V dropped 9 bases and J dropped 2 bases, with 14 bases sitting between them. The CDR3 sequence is CASRRDGRNQPQHF. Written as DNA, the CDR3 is TGTGCCAGTCGACGGGACGGGCGCAATCAGCCCCAGCATTTT.

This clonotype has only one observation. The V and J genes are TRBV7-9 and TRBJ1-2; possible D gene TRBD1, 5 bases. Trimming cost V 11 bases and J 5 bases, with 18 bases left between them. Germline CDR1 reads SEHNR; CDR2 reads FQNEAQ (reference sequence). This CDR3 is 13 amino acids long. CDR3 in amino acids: CAAGMGGSYGYTF. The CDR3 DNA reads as TGTGCCGCAGGGATGGGGGGTAGTTATGGCTACACCTTC. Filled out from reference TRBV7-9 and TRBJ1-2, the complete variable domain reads DTGVSQNPRHKITKRGQNVTFRCDPISEHNRLYWYRQTLGQGPEFLTYFQNEAQLEKSRLLSDRFSAERPKGSFSTLEIQRTEQGDSAMYLCAAGMGGSYGYTFGSGTRLTVV.

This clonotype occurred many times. CDR3 sequence reads: CSVGGSTSGGEETQYF. DNA for the CDR3: TGCAGCGTTGGAGGATCGACTAGCGGGGGGGAAGAGACCCAGTACTTC. The chain employs TRBV29-1 and TRBJ2-5; 14 bases are shared with TRBD2. The ends lost 4 bases at V and 3 bases at J; junction bases unmatched: 7. Germline CDR1 and CDR2: SQVTM and ANQGSEA. This CDR3 spans 16 amino acids.

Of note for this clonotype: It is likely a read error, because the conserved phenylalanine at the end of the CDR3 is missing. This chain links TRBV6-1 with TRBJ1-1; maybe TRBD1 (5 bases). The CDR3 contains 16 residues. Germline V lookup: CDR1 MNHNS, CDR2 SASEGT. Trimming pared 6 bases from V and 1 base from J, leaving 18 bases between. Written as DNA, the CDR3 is TGTGCCAGCAGACTAAACACGGGACCCAGGAACACTGAAGCTTTCCTT. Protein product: CASRLNTGPRNTEAFL.

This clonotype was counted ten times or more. The CDR3 nucleotides read TGTGCCTCCCAACGGCAGCCTGTTAGCAATCAGCCCCAGCATTTT. Translated, it gives CASQRQPVSNQPQHF. The J gene is TRBJ1-5, the V gene TRBV19; D remains ambiguous. The CDR3 contains 15 residues. From germline, CDR1 is LNHDA and CDR2 SQIVND (reference sequence). V lost 11 bases and J 0 bases, leaving 17 bases between the germline ends.

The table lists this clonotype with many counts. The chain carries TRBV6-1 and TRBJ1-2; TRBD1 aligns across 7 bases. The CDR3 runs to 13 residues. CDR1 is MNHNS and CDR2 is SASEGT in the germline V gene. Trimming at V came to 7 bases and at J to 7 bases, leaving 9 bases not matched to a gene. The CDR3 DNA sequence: TGTGCCAGCACCCCCAGGGGGAAGGGTGGCTACACCTTC. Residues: CASTPRGKGGYTF.

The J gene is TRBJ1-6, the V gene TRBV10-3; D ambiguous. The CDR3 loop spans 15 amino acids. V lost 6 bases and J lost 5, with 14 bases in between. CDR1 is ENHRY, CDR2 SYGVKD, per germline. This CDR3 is CAISESWVDNSPLHF. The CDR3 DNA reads TGTGCCATCAGCGAATCGTGGGTAGATAATTCACCCCTCCACTTT.

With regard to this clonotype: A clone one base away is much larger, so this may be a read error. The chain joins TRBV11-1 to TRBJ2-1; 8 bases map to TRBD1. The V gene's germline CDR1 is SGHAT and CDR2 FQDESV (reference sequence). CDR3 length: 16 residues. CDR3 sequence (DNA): TGTGCCGGCAGCTTAGCGATCAGGGGGCTTAGGAATGAGCAGTTCTTC. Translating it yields CAGSLAIRGLRNEQFF.